This paragraph covers one T cell receptor beta chain sequence. Its matching antigen is unknown. Per the germline V gene, CDR1 is SGHAT and CDR2 is FQDESV (reference sequence). The J segment lost 5 bases and the V segment lost 5 bases, leaving 10 bases of the junction unmatched. The CDR3 loop spans 15 amino acids. Exclusion of a patient resulted from uncontrolled infection, other autoimmune disease, pregnancy or lactation. This entry is derived from a study of T cells in Graves' hyperthyroidism and ophthalmopathy. Broader study findings: Expanded thyroid clonotypes (above 0.001) were mostly also found in blood. The model's output predicted ophthalmopathy at a median of roughly 6.9 months prior to onset.

The investigators amplified TCR beta CDR3 regions from RNA transcripts. The TCR CDR3 was amplified in a first-round RT-PCR using the HTBI primer set. MiXCR, run by TCRdb on the multiplex PCR reads, gives a single entry per CDR3 protein. The table has 400,000 or so distinct CDR3 sequences, roughly 15% seen once; the top ten hold roughly a fifth. Sequencing was performed on blood. The sequence came from a woman in her sixties or seventies with Graves' ophthalmopathy. The genes are TRBV11-1 and TRBJ2-3; the match to TRBD2 covers 7 bases. The CDR3 loop reads CASSRGLAGQDTQYF. Written as DNA, the CDR3 is TGTGCCAGCAGCCGTGGTTTAGCGGGCCAAGATACGCAGTATTTT.